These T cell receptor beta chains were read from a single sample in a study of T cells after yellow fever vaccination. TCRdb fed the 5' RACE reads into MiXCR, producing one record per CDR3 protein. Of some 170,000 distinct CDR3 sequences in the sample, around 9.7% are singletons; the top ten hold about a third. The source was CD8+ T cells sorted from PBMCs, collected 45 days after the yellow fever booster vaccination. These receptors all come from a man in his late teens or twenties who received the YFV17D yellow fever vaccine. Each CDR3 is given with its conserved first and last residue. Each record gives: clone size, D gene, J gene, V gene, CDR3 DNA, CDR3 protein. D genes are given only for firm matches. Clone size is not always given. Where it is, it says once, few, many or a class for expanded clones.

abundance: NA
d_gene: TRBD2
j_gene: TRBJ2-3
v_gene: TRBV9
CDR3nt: TGTGCCAGCAGCGCCGGGACTAGCGGGGCGTCAGATACGCAGTATTTT
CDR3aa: CASSAGTSGASDTQYF

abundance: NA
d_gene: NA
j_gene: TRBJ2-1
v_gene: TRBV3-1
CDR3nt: TGTGCCAGCAGCCAAGATTGGAGGGAGTACAATGAGCAGTTCTTC
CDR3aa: CASSQDWREYNEQFF

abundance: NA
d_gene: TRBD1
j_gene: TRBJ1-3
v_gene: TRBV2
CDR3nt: TGTGCCAGCAGGGGACAGGGACGGAGTGGAAACACCATATATTTT
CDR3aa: CASRGQGRSGNTIYF

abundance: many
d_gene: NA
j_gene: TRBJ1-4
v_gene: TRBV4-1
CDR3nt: TGCGCCAGCAGCCTGGGGGGAGCGGAAAAACTGTTTTTT
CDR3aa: CASSLGGAEKLFF

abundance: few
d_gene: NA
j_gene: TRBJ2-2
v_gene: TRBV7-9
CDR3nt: TGTGCCAGCAGCACTGGGACCGCCACCGGGGAGCTGTTTTTT
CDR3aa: CASSTGTATGELFF

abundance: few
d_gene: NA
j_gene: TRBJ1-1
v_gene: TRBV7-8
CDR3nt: TGTGCCAGCACCAAATCGCGGGACTGGAACACTGAAGCTTTCTTT
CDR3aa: CASTKSRDWNTEAFF

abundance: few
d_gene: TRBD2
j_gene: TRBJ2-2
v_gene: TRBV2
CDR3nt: TGTGCCAGCAGTAGTAGCGGGGCGTCGAACACCGGGGAGCTGTTTTTT
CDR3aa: CASSSSGASNTGELFF

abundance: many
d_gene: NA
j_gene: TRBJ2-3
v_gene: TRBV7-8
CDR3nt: TGTGCCAGCAGCCCGGGGGTGGGGTTGCGGACTCGCACAGATACGCAGTATTTT
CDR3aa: CASSPGVGLRTRTDTQYF

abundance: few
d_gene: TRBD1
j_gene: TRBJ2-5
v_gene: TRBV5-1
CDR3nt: TGCGCCAGCAGCTCCAGGGGGGAGACCCAGTACTTC
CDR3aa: CASSSRGETQYF

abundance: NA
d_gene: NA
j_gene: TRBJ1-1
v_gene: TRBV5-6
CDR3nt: TGTGCCAGCAGCTTTAAGGCTGAAGCTTTCTTT
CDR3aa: CASSFKAEAFF

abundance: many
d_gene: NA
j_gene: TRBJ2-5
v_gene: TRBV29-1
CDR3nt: TGCAGCGTTGAGCAGCGGAGACAAGAGACCCAGTACTTC
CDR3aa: CSVEQRRQETQYF

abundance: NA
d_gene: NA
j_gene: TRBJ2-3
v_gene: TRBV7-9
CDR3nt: TGTGCCAGCAGCTCTACTCGGACAGAGTCTAGCACAGATACGCAGTATTTT
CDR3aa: CASSSTRTESSTDTQYF

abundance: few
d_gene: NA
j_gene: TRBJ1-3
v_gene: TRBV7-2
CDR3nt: TGTGCCAGCAGCTTAGTCGGGTCTGGAAACACCATATATTTT
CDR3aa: CASSLVGSGNTIYF

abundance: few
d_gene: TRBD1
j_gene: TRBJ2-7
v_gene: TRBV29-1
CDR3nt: TGCAGCGTTGAAGGGGCTGACAGGGCCCCCTACGAGCAGTACTTC
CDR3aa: CSVEGADRAPYEQYF

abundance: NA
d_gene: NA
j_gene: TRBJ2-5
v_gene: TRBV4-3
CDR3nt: TGCGCCAGCAGTATGGGCGGGCAGGAGACCCAGTACTTC
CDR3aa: CASSMGGQETQYF

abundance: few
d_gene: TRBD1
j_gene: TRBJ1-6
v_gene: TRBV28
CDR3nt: TGTGCCACCTCCACAGGGGGCAGTTCACCCCTCCACTTT
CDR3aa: CATSTGGSSPLHF

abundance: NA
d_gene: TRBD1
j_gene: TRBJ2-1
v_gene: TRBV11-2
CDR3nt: TGTGCCAGCAGCTTAATTGGGACAGGGGCCTCCTACAATGAGCAGTTCTTC
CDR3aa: CASSLIGTGASYNEQFF

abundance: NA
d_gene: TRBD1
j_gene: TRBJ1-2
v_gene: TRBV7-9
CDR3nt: TGTGCCAGCAGCCCGACAGGGGGCAGCGGGGGCCGGCGGGGCTACACCTTC
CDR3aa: CASSPTGGSGGRRGYTF

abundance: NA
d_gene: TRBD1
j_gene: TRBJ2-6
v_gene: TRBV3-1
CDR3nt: TGTGCCAGCAGCCATAACGACAGGGGTTTACCTGGGGCCAACGTCCTGACTTTC
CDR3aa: CASSHNDRGLPGANVLTF

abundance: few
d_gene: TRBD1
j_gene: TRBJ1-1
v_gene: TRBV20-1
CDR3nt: TGCAGTGCTAGAAAAGAAGGGGGACAGGACCACACTGAAGCTTTCTTT
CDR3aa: CSARKEGGQDHTEAFF

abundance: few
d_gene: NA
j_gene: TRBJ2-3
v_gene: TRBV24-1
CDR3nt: TGTGCCACCAGCCCGCGGGGTTCGCCAGATACGCAGTATTTT
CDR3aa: CATSPRGSPDTQYF

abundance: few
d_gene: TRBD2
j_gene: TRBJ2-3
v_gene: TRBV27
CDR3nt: TGTGCCAGCAGTTTGAGGTCTAGCGGGGATGTCTCGACAGATACGCAGTATTTT
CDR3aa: CASSLRSSGDVSTDTQYF

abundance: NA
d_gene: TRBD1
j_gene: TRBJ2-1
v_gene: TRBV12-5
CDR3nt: TGTGCTAGTGGTATACCTGGACAGGGGGGCAATGAGCAGTTCTTC
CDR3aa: CASGIPGQGGNEQFF

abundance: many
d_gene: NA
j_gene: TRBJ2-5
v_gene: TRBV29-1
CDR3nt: TGCAGCGTTGAATCGGCAGGGAGGGAGACCCAGTACTTC
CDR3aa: CSVESAGRETQYF

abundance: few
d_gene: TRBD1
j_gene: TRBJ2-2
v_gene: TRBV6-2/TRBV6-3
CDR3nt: TGTGCCAGCAGATCCGGGACAGGGGACGGGGAGCTGTTTTTT
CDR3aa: CASRSGTGDGELFF

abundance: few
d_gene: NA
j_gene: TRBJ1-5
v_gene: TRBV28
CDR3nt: TGTGCCAGCAGTTTAGTAGGGGCCAGCAATCAGCCCCAGCATTTT
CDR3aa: CASSLVGASNQPQHF

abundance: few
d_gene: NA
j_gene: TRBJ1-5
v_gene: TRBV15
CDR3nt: TGTGCCACCAGCAGGGGACGGCTGAGCAATCAGCCCCAGCATTTT
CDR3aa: CATSRGRLSNQPQHF

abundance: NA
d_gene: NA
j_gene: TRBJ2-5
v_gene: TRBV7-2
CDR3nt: TGTGCCAGCAGCTTTAGCCGGGTCCAAGAGACCCAGTACTTC
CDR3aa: CASSFSRVQETQYF

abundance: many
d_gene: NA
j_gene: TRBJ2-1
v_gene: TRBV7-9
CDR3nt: TGTGCCAGCAGCTTAGTAGGGGGGCGCTCCTACAATGAGCAGTTCTTC
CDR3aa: CASSLVGGRSYNEQFF

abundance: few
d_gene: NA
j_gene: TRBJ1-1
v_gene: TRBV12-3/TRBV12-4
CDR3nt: TGTGCCAGCAGTTTGATCGAGGGGACCACTGAAGCTTTCTTT
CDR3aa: CASSLIEGTTEAFF

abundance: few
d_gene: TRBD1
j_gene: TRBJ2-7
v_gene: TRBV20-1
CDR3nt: TGCAGTGCGCTGGGGACAGCCTCCTACGAGCAGTACTTC
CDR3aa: CSALGTASYEQYF

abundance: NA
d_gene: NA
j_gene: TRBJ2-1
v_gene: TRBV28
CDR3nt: TGTGCCAGCAGTTTACGGCTAGCTGAACTTAATGAGCAGTTCTTC
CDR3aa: CASSLRLAELNEQFF

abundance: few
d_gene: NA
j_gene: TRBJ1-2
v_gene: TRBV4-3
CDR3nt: TGCGCCAGCAGCCAAGAACCAGGCGTCTATGGCTACACCTTC
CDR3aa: CASSQEPGVYGYTF

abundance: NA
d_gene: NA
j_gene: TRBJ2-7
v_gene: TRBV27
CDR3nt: TGTGCCAGCGGCTATGGGGGGGGGCTCGAGCAGTACTTC
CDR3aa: CASGYGGGLEQYF

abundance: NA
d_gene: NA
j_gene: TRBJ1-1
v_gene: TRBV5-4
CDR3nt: TGTGCCAGCAGCTTGGCAGCGAACACTGAAGCTTTCTTT
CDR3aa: CASSLAANTEAFF

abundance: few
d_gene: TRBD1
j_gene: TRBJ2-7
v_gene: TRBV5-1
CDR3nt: TGCGCCAGCAGCACCCCCGAGGGGACAGACCTCTACGAGCAGTACTTC
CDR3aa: CASSTPEGTDLYEQYF

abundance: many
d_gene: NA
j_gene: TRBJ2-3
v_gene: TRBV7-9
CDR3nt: TGTGCCAGCAGCTTAGTACTAGGGGGAGATACGCAGTATTTT
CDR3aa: CASSLVLGGDTQYF

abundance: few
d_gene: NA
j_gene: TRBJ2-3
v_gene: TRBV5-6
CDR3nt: TGTGCCAGCAGCTTGGAAGCCCGGACAGATACGCAGTATTTT
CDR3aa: CASSLEARTDTQYF

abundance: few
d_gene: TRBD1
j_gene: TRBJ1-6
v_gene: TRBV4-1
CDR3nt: TGCGCCAGCAGCCAAGAAACAGGGGTCGATTCACCCCTCCACTTT
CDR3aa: CASSQETGVDSPLHF

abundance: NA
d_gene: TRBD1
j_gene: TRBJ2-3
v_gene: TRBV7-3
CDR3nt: TGTGCCAGCAGCCCACAGGGGGCCTTCACAGATACGCAGTATTTT
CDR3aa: CASSPQGAFTDTQYF

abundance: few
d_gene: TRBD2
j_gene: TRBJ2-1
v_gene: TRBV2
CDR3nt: TGTGCCAGCAGTGAATTATTGGGGGGGAGCTCCTACAATGAGCAGTTCTTC
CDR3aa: CASSELLGGSSYNEQFF

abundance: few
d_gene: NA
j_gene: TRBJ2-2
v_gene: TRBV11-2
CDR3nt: TGTGCCAGCAGCTTAGGGCCCCCGGGGAGCAACACCGGGGAGCTGTTTTTT
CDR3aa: CASSLGPPGSNTGELFF

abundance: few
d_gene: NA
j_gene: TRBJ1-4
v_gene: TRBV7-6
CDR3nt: TGTGCCAGCAGCTTAGGGGGAGGGGATGGTGAAAAACTGTTTTTT
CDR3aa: CASSLGGGDGEKLFF

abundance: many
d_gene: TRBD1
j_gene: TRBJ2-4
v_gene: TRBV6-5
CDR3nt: TGTGCCAGCAGTTTCCTTGGGACAGGGACGGAAAACATTCAGTACTTC
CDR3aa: CASSFLGTGTENIQYF

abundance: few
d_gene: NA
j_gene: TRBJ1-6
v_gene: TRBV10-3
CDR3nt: TGTGCCATCAGTGAGTCGGGGGCGCCCCTCCACTTT
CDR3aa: CAISESGAPLHF

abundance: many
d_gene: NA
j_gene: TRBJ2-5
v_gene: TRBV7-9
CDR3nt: TGTGCCAGCAGCTTGTTTCTTGGGACGGAGCAAGAGACCCAGTACTTC
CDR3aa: CASSLFLGTEQETQYF

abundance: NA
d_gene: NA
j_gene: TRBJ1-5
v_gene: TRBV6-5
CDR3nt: TGTGCCAGCAGCGGAACAGGGTATCAGCCCCAGCATTTT
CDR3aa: CASSGTGYQPQHF

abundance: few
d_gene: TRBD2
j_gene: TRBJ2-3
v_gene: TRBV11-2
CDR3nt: TGTGCCAGCAGCCAACCCACGTCGGGGGGGCCATATACGCAGTATTTT
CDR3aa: CASSQPTSGGPYTQYF

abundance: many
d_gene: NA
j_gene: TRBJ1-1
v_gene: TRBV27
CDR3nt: TGTGCCAGCTGCACTCCGGGGGGAACTGAAGCTTTCTTT
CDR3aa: CASCTPGGTEAFF

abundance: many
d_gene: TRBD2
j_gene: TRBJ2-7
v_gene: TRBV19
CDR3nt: TGTGCCAGTAGTTCGCCTCTAGCGGGGAACTACGAGCAGTACTTC
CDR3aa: CASSSPLAGNYEQYF

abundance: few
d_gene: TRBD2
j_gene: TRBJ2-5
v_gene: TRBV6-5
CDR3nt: TGTGCCAGCAGTTCCCCGACTAGCGGGGGGGCGTACCAAGAGACCCAGTACTTC
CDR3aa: CASSSPTSGGAYQETQYF

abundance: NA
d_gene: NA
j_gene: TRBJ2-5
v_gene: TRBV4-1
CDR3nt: TGCGCCAGCAGCCAAGATTGGGGCAACGAAGAGACCCAGTACTTC
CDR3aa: CASSQDWGNEETQYF

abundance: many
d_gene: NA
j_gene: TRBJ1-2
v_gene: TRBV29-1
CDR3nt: TGCAGCGCCGTAACAGAGAATCTCTATGGCTACACCTTC
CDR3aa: CSAVTENLYGYTF